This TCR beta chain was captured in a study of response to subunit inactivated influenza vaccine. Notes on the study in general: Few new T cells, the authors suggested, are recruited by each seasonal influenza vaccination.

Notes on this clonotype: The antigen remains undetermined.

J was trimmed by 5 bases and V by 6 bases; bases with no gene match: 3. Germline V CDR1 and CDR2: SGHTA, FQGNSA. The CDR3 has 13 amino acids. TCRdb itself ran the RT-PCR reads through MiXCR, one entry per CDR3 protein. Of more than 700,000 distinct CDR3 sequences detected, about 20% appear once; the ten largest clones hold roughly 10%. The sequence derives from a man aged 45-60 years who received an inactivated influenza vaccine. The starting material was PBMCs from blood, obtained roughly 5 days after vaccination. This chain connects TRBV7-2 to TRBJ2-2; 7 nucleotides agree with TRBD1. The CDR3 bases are TGTGCCAGCAGAACGACAGGGACCGGGGAGCTGTTTTTT. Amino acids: CASRTTGTGELFF.